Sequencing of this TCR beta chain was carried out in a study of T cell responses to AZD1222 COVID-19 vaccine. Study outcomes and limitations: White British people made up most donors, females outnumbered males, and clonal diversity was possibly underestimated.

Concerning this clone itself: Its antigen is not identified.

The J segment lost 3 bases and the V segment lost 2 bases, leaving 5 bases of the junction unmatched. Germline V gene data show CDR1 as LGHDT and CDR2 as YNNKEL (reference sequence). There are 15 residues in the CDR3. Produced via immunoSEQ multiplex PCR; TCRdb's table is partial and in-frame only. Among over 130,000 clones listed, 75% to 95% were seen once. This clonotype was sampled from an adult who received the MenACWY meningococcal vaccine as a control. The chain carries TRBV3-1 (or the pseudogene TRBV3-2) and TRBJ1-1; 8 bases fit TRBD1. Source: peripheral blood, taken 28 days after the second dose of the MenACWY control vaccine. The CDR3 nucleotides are TGTGCCAGCAGCCAACCGGGACAGGATGACACTGAAGCTTTCTTT. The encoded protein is CASSQPGQDDTEAFF.